This T cell receptor beta chain was sequenced during a study of blood T cell repertoires in COVID-19. The protocol was immunoSEQ multiplex PCR, while the TCRdb copy is restricted to in-frame clones and leaves out a portion. The sample has approximately 270,000 clones, around 88% seen once. Trimming took 6 bases from V and 2 from J, leaving 9 bases between them. This CDR3 spans 13 amino acids. The germline CDR1 and CDR2 sequences are MDHEN and SYDVKM. The source of this sequence is a woman aged 25 to 39 with COVID-19, enrolled during active disease. The specimen was peripheral blood. This chain links TRBV28 with TRBJ2-3; TRBD2 is a possible D gene (6 bases). CDR3 residues: CASRSLATDTQYF. In nucleotides, the CDR3 is TGTGCCAGCAGGTCACTAGCCACAGATACGCAGTATTTT.